The following is a TCR beta chain sequence with its context. The clone's antigen remains unknown. Nothing much larger sits one base from this clone, and base qualities are not available. The data belong to a study of cytomegalovirus exposure and HLA in healthy donors (dated by TCRdb to about 2017). The study in broad terms: A later analysis indicated that the 130 or so validation repertoires were generated on the platform also employed for the roughly 730 repertoires of the first cohort. Along with the approximately 700-subject first cohort, a separate validation cohort of 120 different subjects was used. The aim of the study was to test whether cataloging public T cell receptors could identify signatures of past pathogen exposure. The study combined high-throughput TCR immunosequencing, statistical association of individual TCRs with disease status, and machine learning to predict cytomegalovirus infection status. Overall study results and their limits: Subsequent analysis determined that TCRs grouped into clusters in the first cohort also showed a tendency toward co-occurrence across the 90 to 150 validation repertoires, and roughly 94% of cluster scores exceeded 0. The authors suggested that the approach could potentially be generalized to other disease states and immunological phenotypes. Most TCR sequences were observed very rarely across donors, whereas some public TCRs were present in many individuals. A total of around 150 TCR beta chains were listed by the study as associated with cytomegalovirus. The validation cohort had no HLA typing available for a later analysis, so co-occurrence within that cohort was assessed over all 120 or so repertoires. The classifier was reported to diagnose cytomegalovirus status with high specificity and sensitivity in both the original cohort and the validation cohort. A few of the identified cytomegalovirus-associated TCR beta chains were confirmed in vitro to be specific for cytomegalovirus antigens.

The germline V gene (reference sequence) sets CDR1 to MNHEY and CDR2 to SMNVEV. Trimmed from V: 4 bases; trimmed from J: 0 bases; junction bases lacking a gene match: 4. There are 15 amino acids in the CDR3, from cysteine to phenylalanine inclusive. The read is trimmed to its CDR3 DNA, 45 bases read in frame from base 1. Donors formed part of the validation cohort, which comprised 120 subjects and was distinct from the first cohort of over 500 subjects. Library generation was performed with the immunoSEQ multiplex PCR assay. On the study's bioinformatics: A statistical classification framework was developed to diagnose cytomegalovirus status using the catalog of TCR beta chain sequences. This immuneACCESS table, as held by TCRdb, lists in-frame sequences with V and J called but not all clones. Of the missing ones, under half trace to an unresolved V gene in checked studies; the others have no known cause. For V, J and clone size, that table is used; D and trimming come from the DNA. The sample includes 150,000 to 200,000 clones, with approximately 78% observed a single time. 0.95% to 1.5% of the sample lies in the top ten.

The source is a woman aged 25 to 39 in good health and CMV-seronegative. The sample was PBMCs. This chain is built from TRBV27 and TRBJ2-7; TRBD2 aligns with 9 central bases. The bases are TGTGCCAGCAGTTCTGGACTAGCGAGCTCCTACGAGCAGTACTTC. It translates as CASSSGLASSYEQYF.